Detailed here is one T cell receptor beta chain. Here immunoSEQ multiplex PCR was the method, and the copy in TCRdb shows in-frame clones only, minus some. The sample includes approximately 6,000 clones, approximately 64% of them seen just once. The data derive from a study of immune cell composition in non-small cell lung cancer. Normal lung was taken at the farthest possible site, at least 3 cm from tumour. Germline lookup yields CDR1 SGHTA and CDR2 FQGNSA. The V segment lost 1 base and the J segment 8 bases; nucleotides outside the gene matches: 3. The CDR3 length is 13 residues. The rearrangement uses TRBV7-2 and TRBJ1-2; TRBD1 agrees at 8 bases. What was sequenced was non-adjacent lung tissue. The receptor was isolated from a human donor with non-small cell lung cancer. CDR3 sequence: CASSLGQGTGYTF. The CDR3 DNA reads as TGTGCCAGCAGCTTAGGACAGGGGACCGGCTACACCTTC.